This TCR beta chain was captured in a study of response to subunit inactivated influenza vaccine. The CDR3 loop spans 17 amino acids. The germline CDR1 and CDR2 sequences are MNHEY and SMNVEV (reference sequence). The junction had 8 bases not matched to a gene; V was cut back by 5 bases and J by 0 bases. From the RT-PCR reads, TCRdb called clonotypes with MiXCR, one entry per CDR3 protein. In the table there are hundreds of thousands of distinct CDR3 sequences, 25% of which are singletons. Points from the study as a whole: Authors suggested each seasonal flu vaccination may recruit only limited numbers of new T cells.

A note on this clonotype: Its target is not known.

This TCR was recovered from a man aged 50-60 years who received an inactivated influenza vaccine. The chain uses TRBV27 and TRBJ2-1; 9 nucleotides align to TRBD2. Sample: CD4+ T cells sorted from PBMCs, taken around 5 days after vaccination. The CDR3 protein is CASSPGSSGGSYNEQFF. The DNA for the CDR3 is TGTGCCAGCAGTCCCGGGAGTAGCGGGGGCTCCTACAATGAGCAGTTCTTC.